This T cell receptor (beta chain) was sequenced for a study of cytomegalovirus exposure and HLA in healthy donors. The study, taken as a whole, reports: Reports indicate that TCR beta sequences accurately predicted the HLA-A and HLA-B alleles of most subjects. As a later analysis showed, several of the most significant clusters appeared to be linked to common viral pathogens. Upon later analysis, TCR association rates were observed to vary by HLA locus, being highest for DRB1 and lowest for HLA-C. Earlier analysis looked at TCR beta V segments, and most were productive about 87% or about 30% of the time.

In the PCR, 60 Vbeta and 13 Jbeta primers were used. Only in-frame clones appear in the TCRdb table, and some are missing; sequencing was by immunoSEQ multiplex PCR. This sample has some 190,000 clones, with about three quarters found just once. Trimming took 2 bases from V and 7 from J, leaving 15 bases between them. The CDR3 runs 15 residues. Remarks on this clone: Its antigen is still unknown.

Material: PBMCs. The sequence was obtained from a man younger than 35 in good health and CMV-seronegative. The chain uses TRBV23-1 and TRBJ1-5; a weak D match, TRBD1 (5 bases). TRBV23-1 is reported as an ORF; its role is uncertain. CDR3 DNA sequence: TGCGCCAGCAGTCAAACCGGGACTAGGATCCAGCCCCAGCATTTT. It is translated as CASSQTGTRIQPQHF.